Listed below are T cell receptor beta chains from one sample, sequenced in a study of T cell repertoires in cytomegalovirus infection. MiXCR was run by TCRdb on the reads, yielding one entry per CDR3 protein. The sample contains 800,000 to 950,000 distinct CDR3 sequences, around a third of which appear only once. No antigen has been assigned to these receptors. The sample here was cultured CD8+ T cells from PBMCs, taken from culture after CMV antigen stimulation. All receptors come from a human donor in good health (CMV status not recorded). Some clones in this sample may be carry-over from other donors' samples. The conserved cysteine and the conserved F or W are not part of the CDR3 here. D genes are given only for firm matches.

TRBJ2-5 | TRBV12-3/TRBV12-4 | NA | ASSAYGQETQY
TRBJ1-2 | TRBV14 | TRBD1 | ASSPRYRGLANYGYT
TRBJ2-2 | TRBV19 | NA | ATRGGWAVGELF
TRBJ2-3 | TRBV5-4 | TRBD1 | ASSPGTAGTDTQY
TRBJ2-4 | TRBV10-3 | TRBD1 | ATMDRGTSKNIQY
TRBJ1-3 | TRBV7-6 | TRBD1 | ASSRTGQGNTIY
TRBJ2-1 | TRBV6-2/TRBV6-3 | NA | ASSYVTGPYNEQF
TRBJ2-5 | TRBV7-9 | NA | ASSSDIFQETQY
TRBJ2-5 | TRBV7-6 | NA | ASSHTTGFGREETQY
TRBJ2-3 | TRBV6-5 | NA | ASSYFQGSDTQY
TRBJ2-5 | TRBV7-9 | NA | ASTLGGTQY
TRBJ1-6 | TRBV6-1 | NA | ASQMRSPLH
TRBJ2-1 | TRBV5-4 | TRBD1 | ASSLVGTGDYNEQF
TRBJ2-3 | TRBV10-3 | NA | AITEEFTDTQY
TRBJ1-4 | TRBV7-4 | NA | ASSSLGPEKLF
TRBJ2-5 | TRBV7-9 | TRBD2 | ASSSSSGEETQY
TRBJ1-2 | TRBV20-1 | NA | SARDEGNYGYT
TRBJ2-7 | TRBV7-9 | NA | ASSLVSRRSSEQY
TRBJ1-1 | TRBV7-9 | TRBD1 | ASAGGSGEAF
TRBJ2-3 | TRBV7-8 | TRBD1 | ASSLGQGAKSDTQY
TRBJ2-2 | TRBV7-6 | NA | AGGGFAGELF
TRBJ2-7 | TRBV19 | NA | ASSKAGRRGQY
TRBJ2-7 | TRBV7-6 | TRBD1 | ASSLGQGRAYEQY
TRBJ2-7 | TRBV12-3/TRBV12-4 | NA | ASSSETYEQY
TRBJ2-7 | TRBV7-6 | NA | ASSRRAGTDNYEQY
TRBJ2-1 | TRBV7-9 | NA | ASSQLNNEQF
TRBJ2-7 | TRBV7-2 | NA | ASSLDSLSYEQY
TRBJ1-2 | TRBV7-6 | NA | ASTQGNYGYT
TRBJ2-1 | TRBV6-5 | TRBD1 | ASSYPGQGWNEQF
TRBJ2-3 | TRBV5-5 | NA | ASSGQSTDTQY
TRBJ1-2 | TRBV27 | NA | ASSFLRGGYVNGYT
TRBJ2-1 | TRBV7-9 | NA | ASSLLVGEQF
TRBJ1-1 | TRBV5-5 | NA | ASSGGARPNTEAF
TRBJ1-6 | TRBV4-1 | NA | ASSQEVDAYTGDSPLH
TRBJ2-1 | TRBV7-6 | NA | ASSPGFWGEGDEQF
TRBJ2-3 | TRBV7-6 | NA | ASMGNGAYFTDTQY
TRBJ1-1 | TRBV27 | NA | ASSSRRWEGENTEAF
TRBJ1-1 | TRBV12-3/TRBV12-4 | TRBD1 | ASSIQGQRNTEAF
TRBJ2-6 | TRBV7-8 | NA | ASSLKRSVSGANVLT
TRBJ2-1 | TRBV20-1 | NA | TDGDNEQF
TRBJ2-5 | TRBV6-5 | TRBD1 | ASKIGGQGVKTQY
TRBJ2-6 | TRBV7-8 | NA | ASSIIDTGANVLT
TRBJ2-5 | TRBV7-9 | NA | ASSPGVWPETQY
TRBJ2-7 | TRBV13 | NA | ASSFKGHTYEQY